This entry is about one TCR beta chain. Its antigen is unknown. The data stem from a study of Graves' ophthalmopathy and Graves' hyperthyroidism. As the template, RNA transcripts were used to amplify TCR beta CDR3 regions. An initial RT-PCR round employing HTBI primers preceded a second-round multiplex PCR. From the multiplex PCR reads, TCRdb called clonotypes with MiXCR, one entry per CDR3 protein. Of 260,000 or so distinct CDR3 sequences in the sample, around 42% were seen once. The CDR3 has 13 residues. The germline V and J ends were trimmed by 4 bases and 5 bases, with 11 bases remaining between them. Germline V CDR1 and CDR2: MNHEY, SMNVEV (reference sequence). Regarding the study as a whole: Blood repertoires reportedly contained most expanded thyroid clonotypes above 0.001 frequency.

Orbital computed tomography, together with clinical symptoms, serum thyroxine, TRAb and thyroid ultrasound, was used for diagnosis. This receptor was obtained from an adult man with Graves' ophthalmopathy. This rearrangement joins TRBV27 to TRBJ1-2; D perhaps matches TRBD1 (6 bases). Specimen: peripheral blood. In DNA, the CDR3 is TGTGCCAGCAGTTCTACAGGGTTTTATGGCTACACCTTC. It codes for CASSSTGFYGYTF.